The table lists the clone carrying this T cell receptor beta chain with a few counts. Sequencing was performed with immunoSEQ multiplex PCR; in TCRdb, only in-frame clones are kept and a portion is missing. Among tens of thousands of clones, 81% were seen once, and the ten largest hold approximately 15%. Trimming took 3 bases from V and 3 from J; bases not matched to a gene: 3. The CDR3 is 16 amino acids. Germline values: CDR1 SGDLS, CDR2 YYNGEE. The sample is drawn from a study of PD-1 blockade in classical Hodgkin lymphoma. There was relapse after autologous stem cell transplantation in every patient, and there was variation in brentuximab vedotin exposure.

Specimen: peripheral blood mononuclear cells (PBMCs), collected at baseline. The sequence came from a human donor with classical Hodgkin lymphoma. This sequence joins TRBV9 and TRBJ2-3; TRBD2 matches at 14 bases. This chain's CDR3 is CASSGRLAGGTDTQYF. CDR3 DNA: TGTGCCAGCAGCGGGCGACTAGCGGGAGGGACAGATACGCAGTATTTT. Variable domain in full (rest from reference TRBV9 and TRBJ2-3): DSGVTQTPKHLITATGQRVTLRCSPRSGDLSVYWYQQSLDQGLQFLIQYYNGEERAKGNILERFSAQQFPDLHSELNLSSLELGDSALYFCASSGRLAGGTDTQYFGPGTRLTVL.